This T cell receptor beta chain was retrieved from a study of cytotoxic CD8 clonotypes in ibrutinib-treated CLL. Study results and caveats: The public clonotypes identified were infrequent and showed contraction or stability on treatment. Sustained-remission and progressing patients' sampling times differed.

Profiling relied on immunoSEQ multiplex PCR, and the TCRdb table lists in-frame clones only, not all of them. The sample yields over 70,000 clones, about 86% seen once. With V trimmed by 5 bases and J by 0 bases, 2 bases remained unmatched. Germline V lookup: CDR1 LNHDA, CDR2 SQIVND (reference sequence). This CDR3 spans 15 amino acids. As for this clone: No antigen is known for it.

This TCR was recovered from a human donor with chronic lymphocytic leukemia. Material: PBMCs, obtained before ibrutinib treatment. The chain employs TRBV19 and TRBJ1-5, with 9 bases fitting TRBD1. CDR3 nucleotides: TGTGCCAGTAGTCGGACAGGGGATAGCAATCAGCCCCAGCATTTT. Its protein is CASSRTGDSNQPQHF.